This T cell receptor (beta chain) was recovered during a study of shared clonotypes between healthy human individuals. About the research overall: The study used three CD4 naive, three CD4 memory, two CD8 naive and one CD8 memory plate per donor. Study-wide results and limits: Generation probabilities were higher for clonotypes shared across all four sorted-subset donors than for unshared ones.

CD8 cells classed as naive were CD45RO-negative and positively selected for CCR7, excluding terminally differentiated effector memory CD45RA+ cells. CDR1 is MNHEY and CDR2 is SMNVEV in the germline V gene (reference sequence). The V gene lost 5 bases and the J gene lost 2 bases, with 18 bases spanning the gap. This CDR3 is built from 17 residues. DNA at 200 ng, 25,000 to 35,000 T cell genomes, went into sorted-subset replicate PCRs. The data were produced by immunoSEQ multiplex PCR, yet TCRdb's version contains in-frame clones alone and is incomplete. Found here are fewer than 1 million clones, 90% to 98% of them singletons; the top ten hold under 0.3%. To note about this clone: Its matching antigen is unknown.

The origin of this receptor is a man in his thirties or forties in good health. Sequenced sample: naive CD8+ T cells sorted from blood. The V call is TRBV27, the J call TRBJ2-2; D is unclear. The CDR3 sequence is CASSTTVPRINTGELFF. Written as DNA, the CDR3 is TGTGCCAGCAGTACGACGGTGCCCCGAATAAACACCGGGGAGCTGTTTTTT.